These T cell receptor beta chains were read from a single sample in a study of beta chain features in type 1 diabetes. Libraries were prepared by immunoSEQ multiplex PCR; TCRdb keeps only in-frame clonotypes and omits some of them. The table lists under 300,000 clones, approximately 8% of them singletons. Sequenced material: central memory CD4+ T cells from blood. These receptors were obtained from a woman aged 18-35 years in good health. Both conserved end residues are part of each CDR3. A D gene is named only where the DNA matches it firmly. Clone size is stated in some rows and not others, as once, few, many or a class when expanded.

NA NA TRBJ1-5 TRBV25-1 TGTGCCAGCAGTGAAGTGTCAGGTCAGCCCCAGCATTTT CASSEVSGQPQHF
NA NA TRBJ2-7 TRBV6-6 TGTGCCAGCAGTTTCAATCCGACAGCGTCAAGGAACGAGCAGTACTTC CASSFNPTASRNEQYF
TRBD1 NA TRBJ1-5 TRBV19 TGTGCCAGCAGCAGGGGGGGGCCCCAGCATTTT CASSRGGPQHF
NA few TRBJ2-2 TRBV9 TGTGCCAGCAGCCCCAATAAAGTAGGGGCCGGGGAGCTGTTTTTT CASSPNKVGAGELFF
TRBD2 NA TRBJ2-1 TRBV9 TGTGCCAGCAGCGTTACTAGCGGGGGTTACAATGAGCAGTTCTTC CASSVTSGGYNEQFF
NA NA TRBJ2-7 TRBV4-3 TGCGCCAGCAGCCGATCCGGGGCGAGCTCCTACGAGCAGTACTTC CASSRSGASSYEQYF
TRBD2 NA TRBJ2-5 TRBV5-4 TGTGCCAGCAGCTTGGGGACTAGCGTGGAGACCCAGTACTTC CASSLGTSVETQYF
TRBD2 NA TRBJ2-3 TRBV7-3 TGTGCCAGCCGGACTAGCGGGAGTACAGATACGCAGTATTTT CASRTSGSTDTQYF
NA NA TRBJ1-2 TRBV7-9 TGTGCCAGCAGCTTACAGCTCTATGGCTACACCTTC CASSLQLYGYTF
NA few TRBJ2-1 TRBV7-2 TGTGCCAGCAGCTTACTTATGGACAATGAGCAGTTCTTC CASSLLMDNEQFF
NA NA TRBJ2-6 TRBV7-3 TGTGCCAGCAGCTATACAGGGCCTGGGGCCAACGTCCTGACTTTC CASSYTGPGANVLTF
NA few TRBJ1-1 TRBV7-8 TGTGCCAGCAGCTCTCGACAGGCAACCCGTGAAGCTTTCTTT CASSSRQATREAFF
NA NA TRBJ1-4 TRBV6-5 TGTGCCATGGGGGAATGGCTTCGGTTCGAAAAACTGTTTTTT CAMGEWLRFEKLFF
TRBD2 NA TRBJ2-1 TRBV7-3 TGTGCCAGCAGCTTAACTGTAGCGGGAGGCCTCAATGAGCAGTTCTTC CASSLTVAGGLNEQFF
TRBD2 few TRBJ2-3 TRBV5-1 TGCGCCAGCACGTCTAGCGGATACACAGATACGCAGTATTTT CASTSSGYTDTQYF
NA few TRBJ1-2 TRBV4-3 TGCGCCAGCAGTACTGGACAGTCCTATGGCTACACCTTC CASSTGQSYGYTF
TRBD1 many TRBJ1-6 TRBV2 TGTGCCAGCAGCGCGGGACAGGGGCAGGGTTCACCCCTCCACTTT CASSAGQGQGSPLHF
NA few TRBJ1-2 TRBV4-2 TGTGCCAGCAGCCAAGGCGACGAACGGCACTATGGCTACACCTTC CASSQGDERHYGYTF
NA few TRBJ2-1 TRBV11-2 TGTGCCAGCAGCTCTATGAGCTCCTACAATGAGCAGTTCTTC CASSSMSSYNEQFF
NA few TRBJ2-3 TRBV7-2 TGTGCCAGCAGCTTAGAAGAGGGGGGTACGCAGTATTTT CASSLEEGGTQYF
NA few TRBJ1-6 TRBV10-3 TGTGCCATCAGTCGAGGAGGGGCCGGGGATTCACCCCTCCACTTT CAISRGGAGDSPLHF
NA NA TRBJ2-3 TRBV4-2 TGTGCCAGCAGCCAAGGAGTGTTGGCGGATAAAGATACGCAGTATTTT CASSQGVLADKDTQYF
NA many TRBJ2-2 TRBV11-2 TGTGCCAGCAGACGAAGACAGGCCGGGGAGCTGTTTTTT CASRRRQAGELFF
NA few TRBJ1-2 TRBV25-1 TGTGCCAGCAGTGAATATCCCGGCAGGAGCTACACCTTC CASSEYPGRSYTF
NA NA TRBJ1-5 TRBV30 TGTGCCTGGGGGGCCGGGAGACTAAATCAGCCCCAGCATTTT CAWGAGRLNQPQHF
TRBD1 NA TRBJ2-3 TRBV9 TGTGCCAGCAGCTCCTCCCCGGGACAGGGTAAGACTAGCACAGATACGCAGTATTTT CASSSSPGQGKTSTDTQYF
TRBD2 many TRBJ2-5 TRBV15 TGTGCCACCTCGAGCGGGAGGGCCCGAGAGACCCAGTACTTC CATSSGRARETQYF
NA few TRBJ1-2 TRBV18 TGTGCCAGCTCACCGACAGTTAACTATGGCTACACCTTC CASSPTVNYGYTF
NA NA TRBJ2-3 TRBV7-2 TGTGCCAGCAGCTTAAAGGGGTGGCAGAGCCGCACAGATACGCAGTATTTT CASSLKGWQSRTDTQYF
NA NA TRBJ2-5 TRBV9 TGTGCCAGCAGCCTGGGACGGGAAGAGACCCAGTACTTC CASSLGREETQYF
NA NA TRBJ2-3 TRBV19 TGTGCCAGTAGTATGGCGCTTCGGGATACGCAGTATTTT CASSMALRDTQYF
TRBD2 many TRBJ2-1 TRBV7-3 TGTGCCAGCAGCCCCAAGACTAGCGGGTCCTACAATGAGCAGTTCTTC CASSPKTSGSYNEQFF
NA few TRBJ1-2 TRBV19 TGTGCCAGTAGTATGAGACAGGTCTATGGCTACACCTTC CASSMRQVYGYTF
NA few TRBJ2-4 TRBV6-6 TGTGCCAGGGGGAGCCTAGCCAAAAACATTCAGTACTTC CARGSLAKNIQYF
NA NA TRBJ2-1 TRBV2 TGTGCCAGCAGTGGCGGGGCTAGTTACAATGAGCAGTTCTTC CASSGGASYNEQFF
NA many TRBJ2-1 TRBV6-6 TGTGCCAGCAGCCAACGCCTAGCCGGTTCCTACAATGAGCAGTTCTTC CASSQRLAGSYNEQFF
NA few TRBJ2-4 TRBV4-1 TGCGCCAGCAGCCCCCTGGGCGGGCTAGCCAAAAACATTCAGTACTTC CASSPLGGLAKNIQYF
TRBD1 many TRBJ1-6 TRBV4-3 TGCGCCAGCAGTCAGACCGGGACAGGGGAACGGACCCTCCACTTT CASSQTGTGERTLHF
NA few TRBJ2-1 TRBV5-4 TGTGCCAGCAGCAGACTTGGCAATGAGCAGTTCTTC CASSRLGNEQFF
NA few TRBJ1-1 TRBV4-2 TGTGCCAGCAGCCAAACAGACAGCTCGGTCACTGAAGCTTTCTTT CASSQTDSSVTEAFF
NA NA TRBJ1-1 TRBV7-9 TGTGCCAGCAGCGAAAGGGGAACAGAGAAAGCTTTCTTT CASSERGTEKAFF
NA few TRBJ1-2 TRBV28 TGTGCCAGCAGTTTGTACCTGGGCCAGAACTATGGCTACACCTTC CASSLYLGQNYGYTF
NA NA TRBJ2-3 TRBV7-2 TGTGCCAGCAGTTGGGGAGGAGATACGCAGTATTTT CASSWGGDTQYF
NA NA TRBJ1-4 TRBV20-1 TGCAGTGCTAGTAAATGGGAAAAACTGTTTTTT CSASKWEKLFF
TRBD1 NA TRBJ2-5 TRBV11-2 TGTGCCAGCAGCTTAGGGACAGGACCCCAAGAGACCCAGTACTTC CASSLGTGPQETQYF
TRBD1 few TRBJ2-1 TRBV7-2 TGTGCCAGCAGCTTAATGGCAGGGGGCAATGAGCAGTTCTTC CASSLMAGGNEQFF
NA NA TRBJ1-1 TRBV19 TGTGCCAGTAGTATAAAGGGACAGAACACTGAAGCTTTCTTT CASSIKGQNTEAFF
NA NA TRBJ2-2 TRBV7-2 TGTGCCAGCAGCACTTACAGGGCGACCGGGGAGCTGTTTTTT CASSTYRATGELFF
TRBD1 NA TRBJ2-5 TRBV27 TGTGCCAGCAGGCGGGTGGCAGGGGGGACCCAGTACTTC CASRRVAGGTQYF
NA NA TRBJ2-1 TRBV6-6 TGTGCCAGCAGTGCGTGGAATGAGCAGTTCTTC CASSAWNEQFF
NA NA TRBJ1-2 TRBV7-2 TGTGCCAGCAGCTTAACTACAGAATATGGCTACACCTTC CASSLTTEYGYTF
NA few TRBJ2-7 TRBV7-8 TGTGCCAGCAGCTTATTACAGATCGCCTACGAGCAGTACTTC CASSLLQIAYEQYF